Detailed here is one TCR beta chain. It lacks a known antigen. No qualities accompany the bases; no much larger clone lies one base away. These data are taken from a study of cytomegalovirus exposure and HLA in healthy donors (dated by TCRdb to 2015 to 2018). About the full investigation: An earlier analysis of several hundred of the donors reported roughly 270 Gb of sequence data and 100 million to 130 million unique TCR beta sequences from about 200 million T cells. Approximately 300 gigabases of sequencing data and around 85 million unique TCR sequences made up an early release that covered fewer than 650 HLA-typed donors. The genetic ancestry cluster associated with self-reported Caucasian donors included 80% to 90% of the 398 genotyped donors. The study was designed to test whether signatures of past pathogen exposure could be identified by cataloging public T cell receptors. The study profiled the T cell repertoires of under 850 subjects by immunosequencing and related them to cytomegalovirus serostatus. Along with the approximately 700-subject first cohort, a separate validation cohort of more than 90 different subjects was used. High-throughput TCR immunosequencing, statistical association of individual TCRs with disease status, and machine learning were combined to predict cytomegalovirus infection status. To study patterns of TCR occurrence, a later analysis re-analyzed previously published TCR beta repertoires from 666 donors and added high-resolution HLA genotyping. Rather than using new phenotypic data, the later analysis identified candidate immune exposures from TCR beta sequences and from how often those sequences occurred across donors. In an earlier analysis of roughly 540 of the donors, high-throughput TCR beta sequencing was used to judge whether each TCR beta V gene segment behaved as functional or pseudogenic. Donor age, sex, ethnicity and CMV serostatus were compiled together with the repertoire data. A later genetic analysis used genome-wide SNP genotypes for about 60% of the 666 donors, treating that subset as a discovery cohort. Every discovery cohort repertoire had been produced on one sequencing platform. Class I and class II HLA loci were covered by the typing at four-digit resolution. The number of typed donors differed by locus: about 629-630 for A, B, C, DRB1 and DQB1; 500 to 550 for DQA1; about 600 for DPA1; and some 450 for DPB1. Roughly 5 DR-DQ haplotypes were handled as single units for association and clustering, since linkage in the cohort was strong. Among 300 to 500 genotyped donors of the cohort, an average of roughly 230,000 unique TCR beta nucleotide sequences was sequenced per donor, of which about 19% were non-productive.

From cysteine to phenylalanine, the CDR3 is 16 amino acids long. The read is trimmed to its CDR3 DNA, 48 bases read in frame from base 1. The germline V gene specifies SGHRS as CDR1 and YFSETQ as CDR2. Trimming takes 2 bases from V and 2 bases from J, and the germline ends sit 13 bases apart. Library creation used the immunoSEQ multiplex PCR assay. A mixture of 60 forward primers for TCR Vbeta segments and 13 reverse primers for TCR Jbeta segments was used in the multiplex PCR. The CDR3 region of rearranged TCR beta genes was amplified from genomic DNA with a multiplex PCR assay. Amplified TCR beta libraries were sequenced as 87-base-pair reads on the Illumina HiSeq System. The authors' pipeline ran thus. A later analysis counted about 80 million unique TCR beta chains across the 550 to 800 repertoires, and some 11 million of these chains were shared by at least two donors. To remove PCR and sequencing errors, raw reads were error-corrected and collapsed into unique sequences using a nearest-neighbor algorithm that merged closely related sequences. V, D and J gene segments were assigned by aligning CDR3 sequences to IMGT reference sequences. For a sequence to be retained, a match of at least six nucleotides was required to both a V gene segment and a J gene segment. A rearrangement counted as productive if the CDR3 had no stop codons and remained in frame with V and J, and every other rearrangement counted as non-productive. Following IMGT convention, CDR3 was defined as the stretch from the second conserved V-encoded cysteine up to the conserved J-encoded phenylalanine. The earlier analysis of 450 to 750 of the donors excluded any sequence lacking an unambiguous match to a single V gene segment. An earlier analysis of just under 600 of the donors called V segments functional above 56.7% productive rearrangements and segregating when the between-donor standard deviation exceeded 5%. A statistical classification framework was developed to diagnose cytomegalovirus status using the catalog of TCR beta chain sequences. V and J gene assignment, in a later analysis, came from comparing TCR nucleotide sequences with IMGT/GENE-DB human TR gene sequences. The TCRdist pipeline was used in a later analysis to assign CDR3 sequences and most-parsimonious VDJ recombination scenarios. A later analysis defined each TCR beta chain by its CDR3 amino acid sequence plus V-gene family, and excluded reads lacking a unique V-gene family. As a way to deal with suspected cross-contamination and a sequencing artifact, a later analysis dropped approximately 590 nucleotide sequences that were highly shared and had low generation probability. For each public chain, a later analysis derived a clonal expansion index from normalized ranks of inferred template counts within each repertoire. Generation probabilities in a later analysis came from a VDJ recombination model fitted to out-of-frame rearrangements, and those results were checked against IGoR. In a later analysis, hypergeometric tests were used to score TCR-TCR, TCR-HLA and TCR-CMV co-occurrence, with a repertoire-size bias correction applied to TCR pairs. In a later analysis, false discovery rates were estimated by permuting HLA or CMV assignments 20 times. In a later analysis, co-occurring TCRs were grouped using DBSCAN, with TCRdist sequence similarity added in when clustering inside HLA-allele-positive subsets. Repertoires with fewer than 30,000 or more than 120,000 public chains, plus five repertoires with anomalous nucleotide sharing, were excluded from co-occurrence clustering. As stored in TCRdb, this immuneACCESS dataset retains in-frame rearrangements with V and J assigned. A fraction of the clones does not appear; measured against another copy, unresolved V genes explain less than half of the discrepancy, and the remainder lacks a known reason. Clone size and the V and J calls come from that table; the DNA yielded D and trimming. Present in this sample are 200,000 to 250,000 clones, approximately 78% of which were seen just once. The ten largest clones add up to under 0.6% of the sample.

In total, over 600 healthy bone marrow donors made up the cohort. All cohort members were sampled while nominally healthy, although unrecorded immune exposures were likely present. The donor was CMV seronegative and was included in the group of a few hundred seronegative cohort members. A peripheral blood sample was provided by each donor, and peripheral blood mononuclear cells were used for TCR beta sequencing. Genomic DNA extraction from the blood cell samples was performed with the Qiagen DNeasy Blood Extraction Kit. Summary of the overall study and its limitations: The authors suggested that the approach could potentially be generalized to other disease states and immunological phenotypes. According to a later analysis, most CMV-associated TCR beta chains appeared to be HLA-restricted, and the HLA associations seemed to be driven largely by CMV exposure. Because HLA typing was missing for some donors at each locus, association tests included only the typed subset. Linkage disequilibrium might explain the correlated functional status among segregating V segments, but an unknown experimental factor could not be ruled out. A further reported finding was that TCR beta sequences accurately predicted the HLA-A and HLA-B alleles for most subjects in the first cohort. A later genetic analysis reported fewer N-insertions in productive TCRs among donors in an Asian-associated ancestry cluster than the roughly 700-donor mean. The 87-base-pair reads could not distinguish some IMGT-functional V segments, including TRBV6-2 and TRBV6-3, so those segments were excluded. In vitro tests confirmed that three of the cytomegalovirus-associated TCR beta chains recognize cytomegalovirus antigens. Assigning TCR associations to individual alleles was difficult when HLA alleles, especially DR and DQ, strongly co-occurred. Immune exposure information for the cohort was limited to CMV serostatus. Seventeen rarely observed V segments, including chromosome 9 orphons, were excluded from the earlier analysis of just under 600 of the donors because counts were too low. Most TCR sequences were observed very rarely across donors, whereas some public TCRs were present in many individuals. A group of highly shared sequence variants was considered likely to be a technical artifact of the sequencing pipeline. Roughly uniform sequencing depth across donors was assumed in presence/absence analyses, although this assumption may not hold. In a later analysis, HLA-associated TCR beta chains were found to be more clonally expanded and to have lower generation probabilities than equally common non-associated chains. The cohort was sequenced for TCR beta chains only, and without alpha or paired-chain data the features that could be detected were limited. At a false discovery rate of 0.05, a later analysis linked about 16,000 TCR beta sequences to specific HLA alleles. The study listed approximately 150 TCR beta chains as associated with cytomegalovirus. In a later analysis, TCR association rates were found to vary across HLA loci, with the most associated TCRs seen for DRB1 alleles and the fewest for HLA-C alleles. In a later genetic analysis, a missense DCLRE1C variant was associated with V-gene and J-gene trimming of TCR beta chains, and the association was replicated in an independent cohort. A later analysis reported that several top co-occurrence clusters appeared linked to parvovirus B19, influenza, CMV and Epstein-Barr virus. In an earlier analysis of around 500 of the donors, most TCR beta V segments appeared in productive rearrangements about 87% or about 30% of the time, broadly matching IMGT annotations. Cytomegalovirus status was reported to be diagnosed by the classifier with high specificity and sensitivity in both the original and validation cohorts.

The sequenced material came from PBMCs. The sequence was obtained from a boy between 10 and 17 years old in good health and CMV-seronegative. The V and J genes are TRBV5-1 and TRBJ2-2, with a tentative D gene TRBD1 over 6 matching bases. Here is the DNA: TGCGCCAGCAGCTTTCGACTCAGGGGTAACACCGGGGAGCTGTTTTTT. Protein translation: CASSFRLRGNTGELFF.